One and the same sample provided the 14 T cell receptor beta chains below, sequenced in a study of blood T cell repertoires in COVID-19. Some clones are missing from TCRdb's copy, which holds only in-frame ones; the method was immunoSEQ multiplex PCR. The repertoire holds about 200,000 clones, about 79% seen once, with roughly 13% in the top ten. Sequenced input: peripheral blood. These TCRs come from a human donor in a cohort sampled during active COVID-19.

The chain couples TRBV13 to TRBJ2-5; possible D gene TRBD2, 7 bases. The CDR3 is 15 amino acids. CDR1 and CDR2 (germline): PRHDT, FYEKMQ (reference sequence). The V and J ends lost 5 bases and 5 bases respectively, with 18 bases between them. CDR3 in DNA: TGTGCCAGCAGCAGGGGGGGCAGTGTCGGCGAGACCCAGTACTTC. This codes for CASSRGGSVGETQYF. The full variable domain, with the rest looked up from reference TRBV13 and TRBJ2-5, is AAGVIQSPRHLIKEKRETATLKCYPIPRHDTVYWYQQGPGQDPQFLISFYEKMQSDKGSIPDRFSAQQFSDYHSELNMSSLELGDSALYFCASSRGGSVGETQYFGPGTRLLVL.

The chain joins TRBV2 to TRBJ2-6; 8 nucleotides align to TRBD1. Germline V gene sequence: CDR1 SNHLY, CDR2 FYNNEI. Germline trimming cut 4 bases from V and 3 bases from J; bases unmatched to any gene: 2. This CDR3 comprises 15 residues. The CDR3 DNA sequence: TGTGCCAGCAGTGGACAGGGGAATGGGGCCAACGTCCTGACTTTC. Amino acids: CASSGQGNGANVLTF.

The CDR3: CASGQGVGETQYF. The CDR3 region has the DNA TGCGCCAGTGGACAGGGGGTCGGAGAGACCCAGTACTTC. This chain links TRBV10-1 with TRBJ2-5, with 10 bases fitting TRBD1. The CDR3 sequence is 13 residues long. Germline V gene sequence: CDR1 WNHNN, CDR2 SYGVQD (reference sequence). J was trimmed by 4 bases and V by 9 bases; bases with no gene match: 5.

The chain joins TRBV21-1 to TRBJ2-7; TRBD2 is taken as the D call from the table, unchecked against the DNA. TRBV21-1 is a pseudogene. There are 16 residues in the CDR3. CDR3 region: CASSNGEREASYEQYF. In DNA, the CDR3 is TGTGCCAGCAGCAATGGTGAGCGGGAGGCATCCTACGAGCAGTACTTC.

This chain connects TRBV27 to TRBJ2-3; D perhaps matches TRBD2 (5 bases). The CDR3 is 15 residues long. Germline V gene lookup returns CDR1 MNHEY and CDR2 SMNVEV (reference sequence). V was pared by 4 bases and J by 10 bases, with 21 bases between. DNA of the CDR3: TGTGCCAGCAGTTCACCCCGCCGCGGGTTCGGACCGCAGTATTTT. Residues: CASSSPRRGFGPQYF.

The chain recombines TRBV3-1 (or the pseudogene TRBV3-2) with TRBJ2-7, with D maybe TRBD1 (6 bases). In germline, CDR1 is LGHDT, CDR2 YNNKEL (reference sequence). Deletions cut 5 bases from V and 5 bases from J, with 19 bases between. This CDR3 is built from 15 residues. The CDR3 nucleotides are TGTGCCAGCAGCACCACGGGGCAGGGGTTCCACGAGCAGTACTTC. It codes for CASSTTGQGFHEQYF.

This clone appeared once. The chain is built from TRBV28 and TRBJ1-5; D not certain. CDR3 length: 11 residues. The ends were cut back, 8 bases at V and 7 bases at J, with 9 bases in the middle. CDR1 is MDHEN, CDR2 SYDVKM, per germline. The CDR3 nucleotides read TGTGCCAGCTCGGGCGGGCAGCCCCAGCATTTT. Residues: CASSGGQPQHF.

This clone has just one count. CDR3 DNA sequence: TGCGCCAGCAGCCCCGGAACAGTGTTAGCTAACTATGGCTACACCTTC. As protein: CASSPGTVLANYGYTF. This chain joins TRBV5-1 and TRBJ1-2; the D is unclear. Germline assignment: CDR1 SGHRS and CDR2 YFSETQ. V was pared by 4 bases and J by 0 bases, with 16 bases between. The CDR3 spans 16 residues.

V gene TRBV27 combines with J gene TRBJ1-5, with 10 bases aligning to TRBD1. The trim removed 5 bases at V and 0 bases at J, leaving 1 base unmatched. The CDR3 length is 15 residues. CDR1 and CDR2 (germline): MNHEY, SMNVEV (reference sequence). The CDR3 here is CASSGQGVSNQPQHF. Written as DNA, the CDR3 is TGTGCCAGCAGTGGACAGGGGGTTAGCAATCAGCCCCAGCATTTT.

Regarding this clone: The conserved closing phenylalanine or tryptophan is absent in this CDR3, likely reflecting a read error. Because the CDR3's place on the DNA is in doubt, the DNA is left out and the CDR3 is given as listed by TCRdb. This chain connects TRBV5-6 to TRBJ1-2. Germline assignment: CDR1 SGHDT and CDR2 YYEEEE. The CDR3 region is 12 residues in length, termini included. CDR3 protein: CASSLGGVSPLT.

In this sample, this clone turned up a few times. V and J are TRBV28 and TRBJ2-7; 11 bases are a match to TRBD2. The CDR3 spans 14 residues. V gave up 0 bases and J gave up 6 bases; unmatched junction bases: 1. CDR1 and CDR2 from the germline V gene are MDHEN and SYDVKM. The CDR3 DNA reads TGTGCCAGCAGTTTATGGCTAGCGGGAGGCGAGCAGTACTTC. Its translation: CASSLWLAGGEQYF.

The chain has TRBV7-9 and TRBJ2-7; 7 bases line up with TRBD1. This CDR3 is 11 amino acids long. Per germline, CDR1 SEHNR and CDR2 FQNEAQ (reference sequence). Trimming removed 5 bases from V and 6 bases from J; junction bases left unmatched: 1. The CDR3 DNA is TGTGCCAGCAGCGACAGGGTCGAGCAGTACTTC. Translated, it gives CASSDRVEQYF. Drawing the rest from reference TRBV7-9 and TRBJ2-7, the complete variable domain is DTGVSQNPRHKITKRGQNVTFRCDPISEHNRLYWYRQTLGQGPEFLTYFQNEAQLEKSRLLSDRFSAERPKGSFSTLEIQRTEQGDSAMYLCASSDRVEQYFGPGTRLTVT.

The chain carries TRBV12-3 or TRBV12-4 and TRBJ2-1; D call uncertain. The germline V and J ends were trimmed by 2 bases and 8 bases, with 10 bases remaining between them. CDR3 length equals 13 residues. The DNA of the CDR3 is TGTGCCAGCAGTTTATGGCGGCTAGATGAGCAGTTCTTC. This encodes CASSLWRLDEQFF.

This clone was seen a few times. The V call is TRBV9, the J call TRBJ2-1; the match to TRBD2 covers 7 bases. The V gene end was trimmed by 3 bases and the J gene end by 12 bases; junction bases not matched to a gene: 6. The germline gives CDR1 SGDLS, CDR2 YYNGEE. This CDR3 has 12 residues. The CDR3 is CASSAREGRQFF. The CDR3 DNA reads TGTGCCAGCAGCGCGAGGGAGGGAAGGCAGTTCTTC.